This T cell receptor (beta chain) came from a study of T cells in Graves' hyperthyroidism and ophthalmopathy. There were TCR beta CDR3 regions amplified from RNA transcripts. The primer set for the first-round RT-PCR of the TCR CDR3 was HTBI. A single record per CDR3 protein comes from TCRdb applying MiXCR to the multiplex PCR reads. The sample lists 600,000 to 750,000 distinct CDR3 sequences, around 16% occurring once. On the basis of clinical symptoms, serum thyroxine and TRAb, thyroid ultrasound and orbital computed tomography, diagnoses were made. A word on this clonotype: Its antigen is currently unknown. Just one base apart from a much larger clone, this may be a read error.

Notes on the study in general: Ophthalmopathy was distinguished from stable hyperthyroidism by 13 V-J signatures. The model predicted ophthalmopathy a median around 6 months before onset.

The material sequenced was blood. This receptor was taken from a man aged 45-60 years with Graves' hyperthyroidism.

The CDR3: CASSPPVAGKKEQYF. For the CDR3, the DNA is TGTGCCAGCAGTCCCCCCGTGGCAGGGAAGAAAGAGCAGTACTTC. The rearrangement joins TRBV28 to TRBJ2-7; tentative D call: TRBD1 (5 bases). The CDR3 has 15 amino acids. With 5 bases removed from V and 7 bases from J, the gap between germline ends came to 21 bases. Germline CDR1 is MDHEN and CDR2 is SYDVKM.